Reported below is one TCR beta chain. What it binds is not known. The sample belongs to a study of cytomegalovirus exposure and HLA in healthy donors. Study-level findings and limits: Previously analyzed data showed that most TCR beta V segments were productive at a frequency of about 90% or about 30%.

The PCR had 60 Vbeta and 13 Jbeta primers. TCRdb's copy holds only in-frame clones and misses some; the assay was immunoSEQ multiplex PCR. In the table there are approximately 110,000 clones, around 69% of which are singletons. V was cut by 0 bases and J by 4 bases, with 7 bases left in between. CDR3 length equals 13 residues. Germline CDR1 is SGHRS and CDR2 is YFSETQ. The sequenced sample consisted of PBMCs. The V gene is TRBV5-1, the J gene TRBJ2-5; D is ambiguous. This clonotype originated in a woman aged 40 to 49 in good health and CMV-seropositive. CDR3 protein: CASSLGGAETQYF. For the CDR3, the DNA is TGCGCCAGCAGCTTGGGCGGAGCAGAGACCCAGTACTTC.